This T cell receptor (beta chain) originates from a study of blood T cell repertoires in COVID-19. Study at large: Collection of acute and convalescent COVID-19 samples took place in the United States, Italy and Spain.

This clone was seen a few times. Data came from immunoSEQ multiplex PCR; TCRdb stores just in-frame clones and leaves some out. This sample has roughly 100,000 clones, with approximately 85% found just once. The receptor comes from a human donor in a cohort sampled during active COVID-19. The sample comprised peripheral blood.

The CDR3 DNA reads as TGTGCCAGCAGTTGGGGGCTCGGTGCTAGCAATCAGCCCCAGCATTTT. Its translation: CASSWGLGASNQPQHF. The chain carries TRBV28 and TRBJ1-5, with D possibly TRBD1 on 6 matching bases. Looked up from germline, CDR1 is MDHEN and CDR2 is SYDVKM. The CDR3 runs to 16 residues. Deletions cut 4 bases from V and 0 bases from J, with 13 bases between.